One and the same sample provided the 21 T cell receptor beta chains below, sequenced in a study of blood T cell repertoires in COVID-19. Sequencing used immunoSEQ multiplex PCR; TCRdb keeps in-frame clones, though not all of them. The sample has tens of thousands of clones, 85% to 90% seen once; the top ten hold 12%. The sample comprised peripheral blood. The receptors here all came from a man between 65 and 79 years old with acute or convalescent COVID-19.

The chain combines TRBV14 with TRBJ2-6; no clear D gene. V was trimmed by 3 bases and J by 3 bases, leaving 12 bases between them. This CDR3 has 16 amino acids. The germline gives CDR1 SGHDN, CDR2 FVKESK. The CDR3 loop reads CASSHLVSGGANVLTF. The CDR3 DNA reads as TGTGCCAGCAGCCATCTCGTATCGGGTGGGGCCAACGTCCTGACTTTC. The whole variable domain, remainder taken from reference TRBV14 and TRBJ2-6, is EAGVTQFPSHSVIEKGQTVTLRCDPISGHDNLYWYRRVMGKEIKFLLHFVKESKQDESGMPNNRFLAERTGGTYSTLKVQPAELEDSGVYFCASSHLVSGGANVLTFGAGSRLTVL.

V and J are TRBV28 and TRBJ1-2; tentative D call: TRBD1 (5 bases). V lost 11 bases and J lost 2, with 12 bases in between. CDR1 and CDR2 (germline): MDHEN, SYDVKM. The CDR3 covers 12 residues. CDR3 sequence: CAGFRENYGYTF. The CDR3 DNA is TGTGCCGGGTTCAGGGAAAACTATGGCTACACCTTC.

The chain links TRBV7-3 to TRBJ2-3; 11 nucleotides match TRBD2. Germline V gene sequence: CDR1 SGHTA, CDR2 FQGTGA. The CDR3 contains 18 residues. The V and J ends lost 5 bases and 4 bases, in that order; junction bases with no gene match: 14. CDR3 sequence (DNA): TGTGCCAGCAGCCTTTTGGGCCTTAGCGGGAGGGCCGCAGATACGCAGTATTTT. This codes for CASSLLGLSGRAADTQYF.

This sequence joins TRBV11-2 and TRBJ2-4, with D unclear. The CDR3 contains 15 residues. V was clipped by 5 bases and J by 4 bases, with 15 bases between them. Germline-derived CDR1 and CDR2 are SGHAT and FQNNGV. The CDR3 nucleotides are TGTGCCAGCAGCCCCGACATCGGCCCTAAAAACATTCAGTACTTC. Translation: CASSPDIGPKNIQYF. The entire variable domain, with the rest obtained from reference TRBV11-2 and TRBJ2-4, is as follows: EAGVAQSPRYKIIEKRQSVAFWCNPISGHATLYWYQQILGQGPKLLIQFQNNGVVDDSQLPKDRFSAERLKGVDSTLKIQPAKLEDSAVYLCASSPDIGPKNIQYFGAGTRLSVL.

The rearrangement joins TRBV11-2 to TRBJ1-4, with TRBD1 matching 10 bases. The germline V gene encodes CDR1 SGHAT and CDR2 FQNNGV. CDR3 size: 18 residues. With 3 bases clipped from V and 3 bases from J, the junction kept 10 bases outside the gene matches. The CDR3 nucleotides are TGTGCCAGCAGCTTCCCGACAGGGGGCAAGAGGTCTAATGAAAAACTGTTTTTT. Its translation: CASSFPTGGKRSNEKLFF.

The chain recombines TRBV18 with TRBJ1-2; D is unclear. CDR1 is KGHSH and CDR2 is LQKENI in the germline V gene. The germline V and J ends were trimmed by 1 base and 3 bases, with 15 bases remaining between them. CDR3 length: 16 residues. CDR3 DNA sequence: TGTGCCAGCTCACCACGAGCGAGTTTGAGGGACTATGGCTACACCTTC. Translated, it gives CASSPRASLRDYGYTF.

This sequence joins TRBV28 and TRBJ2-1; 10 bases fit TRBD1. V shed 6 bases and J 6 bases; nucleotides not matched to a gene: 8. Germline V gene lookup returns CDR1 MDHEN and CDR2 SYDVKM. The CDR3 loop spans 15 amino acids. CDR3 sequence reads: CASSRTGGYSNEQFF. CDR3 DNA: TGTGCCAGCAGCCGGACAGGGGGGTACTCCAATGAGCAGTTCTTC.

J is TRBJ1-1 and V is TRBV29-1, with a weak D call TRBD1 (5 bases). Germline V gene sequence: CDR1 SQVTM, CDR2 ANQGSEA. The CDR3 totals 14 residues. V was trimmed by 3 bases and J by 0 bases, leaving 11 bases between them. CDR3 in DNA: TGCAGCGTTGAGGGGACTAGCATGAACACTGAAGCTTTCTTT. Protein: CSVEGTSMNTEAFF.

The chain is built from TRBV24-1 and TRBJ1-4; tentatively, D is TRBD1 (5 bases). V was shortened by 3 bases and J by 8 bases, with 15 bases between the two germline ends. CDR1 and CDR2 from the germline V gene are KGHDR and SFDVKD. This CDR3 is 15 amino acids long. CDR3 sequence: CATSDGLGAGEKLFF. CDR3 in DNA: TGTGCCACCAGTGATGGGCTCGGGGCGGGAGAAAAACTGTTTTTT.

This clone was observed a single time. The J gene is TRBJ2-5, the V gene TRBV10-1; perhaps TRBD1 as D (5 bases). The germline CDR1 and CDR2 sequences are WNHNN and SYGVQD (reference sequence). The CDR3 is 12 residues long. Trimming removed 7 bases at V and 5 bases at J, with 11 bases between. This CDR3 is CASNDRMETQYF. The CDR3 DNA follows: TGCGCCAGCAACGACAGAATGGAGACCCAGTACTTC.

This chain joins TRBV5-1 and TRBJ2-3, with 9 bases that match TRBD2. V lost 0 bases and J lost 1; bases outside the gene matches: 6. This CDR3 spans 17 amino acids. The V gene's germline CDR1 is SGHRS and CDR2 YFSETQ. The CDR3 nucleotides are TGCGCCAGCAGCTTGGGTCGTGGCGGGAGGGGCACAGATACGCAGTATTTT. This gives the protein CASSLGRGGRGTDTQYF.

The rearrangement uses TRBV15 and TRBJ1-5; perhaps TRBD1 as D (6 bases). V was pared by 1 base and J by 7 bases, with 11 bases between. Germline loops: CDR1 LNHNV, CDR2 YYDKDF (reference sequence). The CDR3 is 14 amino acids. CDR3 sequence (DNA): TGTGCCACCAGCAGAGGTGGGGGCGGACAGCCCCAGCATTTT. Translated: CATSRGGGGQPQHF.

The chain employs TRBV28 and TRBJ2-7; D is unresolved. Trimming shortened V by 6 bases and J by 3 bases, and 12 bases separated the two germline ends. CDR3 size: 13 residues. CDR1 MDHEN and CDR2 SYDVKM come from the germline V gene. The chain's CDR3 is CASRLSDLYEQYF. In DNA, the CDR3 is TGTGCCAGCAGACTCTCCGATCTCTACGAGCAGTACTTC.

Only one count was recorded for this clone. This chain joins TRBV2 and TRBJ1-5; 7 nucleotides match TRBD1. The CDR3 consists of 15 residues. Germline CDR1 SNHLY, CDR2 FYNNEI. J was trimmed by 5 bases and V by 6 bases; bases with no gene match: 10. The CDR3 loop is CASSQDRVVDQPQHF. The CDR3 DNA reads as TGTGCCAGCAGCCAAGACAGGGTGGTAGATCAGCCCCAGCATTTT.

The chain combines TRBV6-5 with TRBJ1-2, with D possibly being TRBD1 (6 bases). Germline-derived CDR1 and CDR2 are MNHEY and SVGAGI. The germline V and J ends were trimmed by 5 bases and 0 bases, with 10 bases remaining between them. This CDR3 has 14 residues. CDR3 in amino acids: CASSKDRSNYGYTF. In DNA form, the CDR3 reads TGTGCCAGCAGTAAGGACAGATCTAACTATGGCTACACCTTC.

This chain uses TRBV19 with TRBJ1-4; D might be TRBD1 (5 bases). The V end lost 9 bases, the J end lost 0 bases, and 20 bases lay between the germline ends. Germline V gives CDR1 LNHDA, CDR2 SQIVND (reference sequence). The CDR3 spans 17 residues. CDR3 loop: CASSPQRGYATNEKLFF. In DNA, the CDR3 is TGTGCCAGCTCTCCCCAAAGGGGTTATGCAACTAATGAAAAACTGTTTTTT.

The V call is TRBV10-3, the J call TRBJ2-7; 9 bases fit TRBD1. This CDR3 has 17 residues. CDR1 is ENHRY and CDR2 is SYGVKD in the germline V gene. V shed 0 bases and J 3 bases; nucleotides not matched to a gene: 9. The CDR3 region has the DNA TGTGCCATCAGTGAGTCAAAGGGACAGGGATCTATCTACGAGCAGTACTTC. It specifies CAISESKGQGSIYEQYF.

This chain joins TRBV27 and TRBJ1-4; D gene unclear. The CDR3 loop spans 19 amino acids. The germline V gene has CDR1 MNHEY and CDR2 SMNVEV (reference sequence). The ends were cut back, 2 bases at V and 0 bases at J, with 19 bases in the middle. CDR3 bases: TGTGCCAGCAGTTTACGGCCAGGTCCGTACGTATCAACTAATGAAAAACTGTTTTTT. Amino acid sequence: CASSLRPGPYVSTNEKLFF.

This chain joins TRBV27 and TRBJ1-1; no firm D call. This CDR3 has 14 residues. V was trimmed by 3 bases and J by 10 bases, leaving 18 bases between them. Germline lookup yields CDR1 MNHEY and CDR2 SMNVEV (reference sequence). In DNA form, the CDR3 reads TGTGCCAGCAGTTTGGATACCGCCGGAGCTGCAGCTTTCTTT. This sequence encodes CASSLDTAGAAAFF.

V gene TRBV7-9 combines with J gene TRBJ1-2; D is ambiguous. The germline V and J ends were trimmed by 6 bases and 0 bases, with 11 bases remaining between them. The CDR3 consists of 14 residues. Looked up from germline, CDR1 is SEHNR and CDR2 is FQNEAQ (reference sequence). CDR3 DNA sequence: TGTGCCAGCAGGTTCGGTGAAGCTAACTATGGCTACACCTTC. It specifies CASRFGEANYGYTF.

The chain links TRBV19 to TRBJ2-5; 9 bases line up with TRBD2. J lost 4 bases, V lost 3 bases, and 6 bases had no gene match. Germline V gene lookup returns CDR1 LNHDA and CDR2 SQIVND (reference sequence). The CDR3 sequence is 15 residues long. In DNA form, the CDR3 reads TGTGCCAGTAGTATGAGGCGGGAGGGTAGAGAGACCCAGTACTTC. This translates into CASSMRREGRETQYF.